The clone carrying this T cell receptor beta chain was observed a handful of times. Trimming removed 3 bases at V and 1 base at J, with 12 bases between. The germline CDR1 and CDR2 sequences are SEHNR and FQNEAQ (reference sequence). The CDR3 totals 15 residues. These data originate in a study of identical twins. After template switching added a universal primer site, the resulting cDNA carried unique molecular identifiers. Via MiXCR, TCRdb re-called the 5' RACE reads, giving one row per CDR3 protein. In the table there are some 1,600,000 distinct CDR3 sequences, around a third of which are singletons.

The genes are TRBV7-9 and TRBJ1-2; no reliable D call. Sequenced: cord blood. The TCR was taken from a newborn girl in good health. The DNA for the CDR3 is TGTGCCAGCAGCTTTTCTTCCCAGAGTAACTATGGCTACACCTTC. It yields the protein CASSFSSQSNYGYTF.